Below are 14 T cell receptor beta chains sequenced from a single sample in a study of naive and memory T cell subsets. Both TRBC1 and TRBC2 were covered by a beta constant-region primer of two equimolar oligonucleotides. In TCRdb, the UMI-ligation and nested PCR reads were re-called with MiXCR into one record per CDR3 protein. The table lists about 150,000 distinct CDR3 sequences, approximately 15% of them singletons, with roughly 0.14% in the top ten. Sequences were obtained from naive CD4+ T cells from blood. Receptors were obtained from a human donor in good health.

This clonotype occurred a few times. The chain recombines TRBV6-1 with TRBJ2-7, with D unclear. V shed 1 base and J shed 2 bases, with 12 bases lying between them. The CDR3 loop spans 15 amino acids. The germline gives CDR1 MNHNS, CDR2 SASEGT. The CDR3 DNA sequence: TGTGCCAGCAGTGAAGGGGCAGGTAACACCTACGAGCAGTACTTC. This gives the protein CASSEGAGNTYEQYF.

This clonotype occurred a few times. The V gene is TRBV28, the J gene TRBJ2-3, with 8 bases lining up with TRBD2. Germline lookup yields CDR1 MDHEN and CDR2 SYDVKM. With 3 bases clipped from V and 5 bases from J, the junction kept 10 bases outside the gene matches. CDR3 length: 16 residues. In nucleotides, the CDR3 is TGTGCCAGCAGTTTTTCGCAAGCGGGAGATTTAGATACGCAGTATTTT. It is translated as CASSFSQAGDLDTQYF.

This chain links TRBV29-1 with TRBJ2-5, with D perhaps assigned TRBD1 or TRBD2 (5 bases each). Trimming removed 7 bases at V and 4 bases at J, with 10 bases between. Germline assignment: CDR1 SQVTM and CDR2 ANQGSEA. This CDR3 has 11 amino acids. CDR3 in DNA: TGCAGCGGGGACGGTGGAGAGACCCAGTACTTC. Protein product: CSGDGGETQYF.

The rearrangement uses TRBV3-1 and TRBJ2-1, with D unclear. V was cut by 0 bases and J by 3 bases, with 6 bases left in between. This CDR3 spans 14 amino acids. Germline CDR1 reads LGHDT; CDR2 reads YNNKEL (reference sequence). The CDR3 protein is CASSQDLGYNEQFF. The DNA for the CDR3 is TGTGCCAGCAGCCAAGATCTGGGCTACAATGAGCAGTTCTTC.

This clonotype has just a few counts. J is TRBJ2-1 and V is TRBV28; D uncertain. V was trimmed by 6 bases and J by 1 base, leaving 16 bases between them. This CDR3 has 16 residues. Per the germline V gene, CDR1 is MDHEN and CDR2 is SYDVKM. CDR3 loop: CASSLLPDASYNEQFF. The CDR3 DNA follows: TGTGCCAGCAGCCTACTTCCCGACGCTTCCTACAATGAGCAGTTCTTC. Supplemented by reference TRBV28 and TRBJ2-1, the full variable domain reads DVKVTQSSRYLVKRTGEKVFLECVQDMDHENMFWYRQDPGLGLRLIYFSYDVKMKEKGDIPEGYSVSREKKERFSLILESASTNQTSMYLCASSLLPDASYNEQFFGPGTRLTVL.

V and J are TRBV30 and TRBJ1-5; the D gene is possibly TRBD1 (5 bases). CDR1 and CDR2 (germline): GTSNPN, SVGIG (reference sequence). With 2 bases removed from V and 2 bases from J, the gap between germline ends came to 10 bases. CDR3 length equals 14 residues. For the CDR3, the DNA is TGTGCCTGGAGTTCAGGGTCTGGCAATCAGCCCCAGCATTTT. Translated, it gives CAWSSGSGNQPQHF.

DNA of the CDR3: TGTGCCAGCAGGGAACAGGGAGGCTATGGCTACACCTTC. Its translation is CASREQGGYGYTF. This chain connects TRBV27 to TRBJ1-2; D is perhaps TRBD1 (6 bases). The CDR3 loop spans 13 amino acids. Germline V gives CDR1 MNHEY, CDR2 SMNVEV (reference sequence). Deletions cut 6 bases from V and 4 bases from J, with 12 bases between.

This clonotype was seen a few times. The J gene is TRBJ1-4, the V gene TRBV20-1; D is ambiguous. CDR1 DFQATT and CDR2 SNEGSKA come from the germline V gene (reference sequence). This CDR3 contains 12 residues. Trimming shortened V by 5 bases and J by 3 bases, and 7 bases separated the two germline ends. DNA for the CDR3: TGCAGTGCTCGGTGGGCTAATGAAAAACTGTTTTTT. Translating gives CSARWANEKLFF.

A few counts support this clonotype. This chain links TRBV12-3 or TRBV12-4 with TRBJ2-5, with TRBD1 identical over 9 bases. This CDR3 is built from 15 residues. The J segment lost 2 bases and the V segment lost 3 bases, leaving 4 bases of the junction unmatched. The CDR3 protein is CASSFLDRGQETQYF. CDR3 bases: TGTGCCAGCAGTTTCCTAGACAGGGGGCAAGAGACCCAGTACTTC.

This clonotype appeared once. The CDR3 DNA sequence: TGCAGCGTTGAACTAGCGGGAAGGGATACGCAGTATTTT. This encodes CSVELAGRDTQYF. The chain couples TRBV29-1 to TRBJ2-3, with 9 bases aligning to TRBD2. Germline V lookup: CDR1 SQVTM, CDR2 ANQGSEA. V lost 2 bases, J lost 6 bases, and 3 bases stayed unmatched. The CDR3 runs 13 residues.

This clonotype was counted only a few times. The rearrangement uses TRBV5-4 and TRBJ1-2; TRBD1 might be the D (6 bases). The CDR3 runs to 15 residues. Germline V CDR1 and CDR2: SGHNT, YYREEE (reference sequence). Trimming shortened V by 2 bases and J by 6 bases, and 17 bases separated the two germline ends. In nucleotides, the CDR3 is TGTGCCAGCAGCTTCACCATGGCGGGACAAAATGGCTACACCTTC. It encodes CASSFTMAGQNGYTF.

This clonotype was counted only a few times. The chain uses TRBV3-1 and TRBJ2-7; D gene ambiguous. The length of the CDR3 is 12 residues. Germline V lookup: CDR1 LGHDT, CDR2 YNNKEL (reference sequence). The V gene lost 3 bases and the J gene lost 1 base, with 4 bases spanning the gap. The CDR3 here is CASSQLSYEQYF. The CDR3 coding sequence is TGTGCCAGCAGCCAGCTTTCCTACGAGCAGTACTTC.

This clonotype occurred a few times. The rearrangement uses TRBV6-5 and TRBJ1-6; D may be TRBD1 (6 bases). This CDR3 contains 14 residues. V dropped 5 bases and J dropped 8 bases, with 13 bases sitting between them. CDR1 is MNHEY, CDR2 SVGAGI, per germline. The CDR3 bases are TGTGCCAGCAGTCGGACAGTAACCGATTCACCCCTCCACTTT. It translates to CASSRTVTDSPLHF.

The CDR3 protein is CSVEDREVNEQFF. The CDR3 DNA follows: TGCAGCGTTGAAGATCGCGAGGTTAATGAGCAGTTCTTC. The chain uses TRBV29-1 and TRBJ2-1; no definite D call. CDR1 and CDR2 from the germline V gene are SQVTM and ANQGSEA. V lost 0 bases and J 7 bases, leaving 10 bases between the germline ends. The CDR3 has 13 residues.